These 21 T cell receptor beta chains came from one sample sequenced in a study of technical replicates of blood from several donors. The table came from immunoSEQ multiplex PCR; TCRdb's copy has only in-frame clones and leaves some out. This table has about 82,000 clones, 96% appearing once. Source material: T cells isolated from PBMCs. These receptors were obtained from a human donor in good health.

J is TRBJ2-5 and V is TRBV5-1, with 9 bases identical to TRBD2. Germline V CDR1 and CDR2: SGHRS, YFSETQ. The CDR3 has 14 residues. Losses at the gene ends were 1 base for V and 4 bases for J; bases not matched to a gene: 2. CDR3 nucleotides: TGCGCCAGCAGCTTGCAAGCGGGAGGAGAGACCCAGTACTTC. This gives the protein CASSLQAGGETQYF.

The chain has TRBV15 and TRBJ2-3; TRBD2 agrees at 9 bases. The CDR3 runs 14 residues. V trimming: 8 bases; J trimming: 4 bases; junction bases outside the gene matches: 7. CDR1 is LNHNV and CDR2 is YYDKDF in the germline V gene (reference sequence). CDR3 in amino acids: CATEAGGYPDTQYF. In nucleotides, the CDR3 is TGTGCCACCGAGGCGGGAGGGTACCCAGATACGCAGTATTTT.

The chain uses TRBV2 and TRBJ1-3, with D perhaps matching TRBD1 (6 bases). Germline CDR1 SNHLY, CDR2 FYNNEI. There are 14 residues in the CDR3. Trimming removed 3 bases at V and 4 bases at J, with 10 bases between. In nucleotides, the CDR3 is TGTGCCAGCAGTGATAGGGACAAGGGAAACACCATATATTTT. It translates to CASSDRDKGNTIYF.

This sequence joins TRBV28 and TRBJ2-7; 13 nucleotides line up with TRBD2. V trimming: 7 bases; J trimming: 4 bases; junction bases outside the gene matches: 7. There are 15 residues in the CDR3. The V gene's germline CDR1 is MDHEN and CDR2 SYDVKM. CDR3: CASTQGLAGIYEQYF. DNA of the CDR3: TGTGCCAGCACCCAGGGACTAGCGGGAATATACGAGCAGTACTTC.

The gene calls are TRBV30 and TRBJ2-4, with 7 bases lining up with TRBD2. The CDR3 totals 14 residues. J lost 8 bases, V lost 0 bases, and 7 bases had no gene match. Per the germline V gene, CDR1 is GTSNPN and CDR2 is SVGIG (reference sequence). The CDR3 DNA sequence: TGTGCCTGGAGTGTAAGTGGGGGGGATGACATTCAGTACTTC. Protein product: CAWSVSGGDDIQYF.

The DNA for the CDR3 is TGTGCCAGCAGTTACTCTCAGGGGGACACCGGGGAGCTGTTTTTT. Its translation is CASSYSQGDTGELFF. V gene TRBV6-5 combines with J gene TRBJ2-2, with 7 bases lining up with TRBD1. The J segment lost 3 bases and the V segment lost 0 bases, leaving 1 base of the junction unmatched. Germline V gene data show CDR1 as MNHEY and CDR2 as SVGAGI. The length of the CDR3 is 15 residues.

The chain recombines TRBV7-7 with TRBJ2-5, with 7 bases lining up with TRBD2. CDR1 SSHAT and CDR2 FNYEAQ come from the germline V gene (reference sequence). The CDR3 contains 14 residues. CDR3 DNA sequence: TGTGCTATAGGTGCGGGAGAGTGGCAAGAGACCCAGTACTTC. It yields the protein CAIGAGEWQETQYF.

This clone appeared once. The chain is built from TRBV5-6 and TRBJ2-4, with TRBD2 identical over 8 bases. Trimming at V came to 3 bases and at J to 0 bases, leaving 5 bases not matched to a gene. CDR3 size: 16 residues. Germline assignment: CDR1 SGHDT and CDR2 YYEEEE. CDR3 sequence reads: CASSSPGRVAKNIQYF. The CDR3 region has the DNA TGTGCCAGCAGCTCTCCCGGGAGGGTAGCCAAAAACATTCAGTACTTC.

The chain has TRBV7-9 and TRBJ1-1, with D unclear. The CDR3 runs 14 residues. The V gene lost 5 bases and the J gene lost 0 bases, with 10 bases spanning the gap. Germline-derived CDR1 and CDR2 are SEHNR and FQNEAQ (reference sequence). CDR3 sequence: CASSHVSVNTEAFF. CDR3 nucleotide sequence: TGTGCCAGCAGCCACGTAAGCGTGAACACTGAAGCTTTCTTT.

The chain is built from TRBV7-6 and TRBJ2-1, with 10 bases matching TRBD2. The CDR3 is 13 residues long. Germline CDR1 and CDR2: SGHVS and FNYEAQ. With 7 bases clipped from V and 9 bases from J, the junction kept 6 bases outside the gene matches. The CDR3 loop is CASTVAGGAEQFF. CDR3 nucleotide sequence: TGTGCCAGCACCGTAGCGGGGGGTGCTGAGCAGTTCTTC.

The chain joins TRBV19 to TRBJ1-5; 9 bases line up with TRBD1. In germline, CDR1 is LNHDA, CDR2 SQIVND (reference sequence). The trim removed 1 base at V and 7 bases at J, leaving 5 bases unmatched. The CDR3 covers 15 residues. The CDR3 spells CASSIGTGVGQPQHF. CDR3 nucleotide sequence: TGTGCCAGTAGTATAGGGACAGGGGTAGGGCAGCCCCAGCATTTT.

The genes are TRBV4-1 and TRBJ1-5; D unresolved. Germline CDR1 is MGHRA and CDR2 is YSYEKL. V was pared by 1 base and J by 2 bases, with 9 bases between. The CDR3 contains 15 residues. CDR3 sequence (DNA): TGCGCCAGCAGCCAAGGGGCCGGTGGCAATCAGCCCCAGCATTTT. Protein product: CASSQGAGGNQPQHF.

The chain carries TRBV6-5 and TRBJ2-2, with 7 positions matching TRBD1. The ends lost 2 bases at V and 9 bases at J; junction bases unmatched: 6. There are 14 residues in the CDR3. Germline values: CDR1 MNHEY, CDR2 SVGAGI. CDR3 DNA: TGTGCCAGCAGTTACGAGGGACAGTTTAGGGAGCTGTTTTTT. It yields the protein CASSYEGQFRELFF.

This chain uses TRBV6-5 with TRBJ1-4; D not certain. The CDR3 extends over 13 amino acids. The V gene lost 8 bases and the J gene lost 7 bases, with 14 bases spanning the gap. Germline loops: CDR1 MNHEY, CDR2 SVGAGI. In DNA, the CDR3 is TGTGCCAGCGCCCTGAGAGGCGGTGAAAAACTGTTTTTT. It codes for CASALRGGEKLFF.

The chain employs TRBV30 and TRBJ2-5; TRBD2 is a possible D gene (6 bases). With 0 bases removed from V and 4 bases from J, the gap between germline ends came to 12 bases. This CDR3 contains 14 residues. Germline V gene sequence: CDR1 GTSNPN, CDR2 SVGIG (reference sequence). The CDR3 reads CAWSVRAGRETQYF. DNA of the CDR3: TGTGCCTGGAGTGTACGGGCGGGAAGAGAGACCCAGTACTTC.

This chain connects TRBV7-6 to TRBJ2-1; D perhaps matches TRBD2 (5 bases). Germline CDR1 and CDR2: SGHVS and FNYEAQ. With 5 bases removed from V and 8 bases from J, the gap between germline ends came to 13 bases. The CDR3 length is 13 residues. The CDR3 here is CASSKKAADEQFF. The CDR3, as DNA: TGTGCCAGCAGCAAGAAAGCAGCGGATGAGCAGTTCTTC.

This chain joins TRBV5-8 and TRBJ1-1; TRBD1 matches at 10 bases. Germline assignment: CDR1 SGHTS and CDR2 YDEGEE. The ends lost 4 bases at V and 0 bases at J; junction bases unmatched: 6. This CDR3 has 16 residues. The CDR3 DNA reads as TGTGCCAGCAGCGTGGGGACAGGGGCCTTGAACACTGAAGCTTTCTTT. It codes for CASSVGTGALNTEAFF.

V gene TRBV7-3 combines with J gene TRBJ1-2; D gene uncertain. Germline V gene data show CDR1 as SGHTA and CDR2 as FQGTGA. The CDR3 runs to 11 residues. The V and J ends lost 3 bases and 8 bases respectively, with 7 bases between them. CDR3 amino acids: CASSFGEGYTF. The CDR3 DNA reads TGTGCCAGCAGCTTTGGAGAGGGCTACACCTTC.

The chain links TRBV28 to TRBJ2-7; 12 nucleotides match TRBD2. J gave up 2 bases and V 4 bases, and 3 bases lay outside the gene matches. CDR1 and CDR2 (germline): MDHEN, SYDVKM. This CDR3 has 15 amino acids. The CDR3 nucleotides read TGTGCCAGCAGTTGGACTAGCGGGATAGCCTACGAGCAGTACTTC. Translated: CASSWTSGIAYEQYF.

The rearrangement links TRBV30 to TRBJ2-5; a possible D gene is TRBD2 (5 bases). Per the germline V gene, CDR1 is GTSNPN and CDR2 is SVGIG (reference sequence). There are 13 residues in the CDR3. V shed 0 bases and J shed 4 bases, with 9 bases lying between them. As DNA, the CDR3 is TGTGCCTGGAGTGTGAGGGAGATAGAGACCCAGTACTTC. It is translated as CAWSVREIETQYF. Based on the CDR3 plus reference TRBV30 and TRBJ2-5, the full variable domain is SQTIHQWPATLVQPVGSPLSLECTVEGTSNPNLYWYRQAAGRGLQLLFYSVGIGQISSEVPQNLSASRPQDRQFILSSKKLLLSDSGFYLCAWSVREIETQYFGPGTRLLVL.

Remarks on this clone: Other DNA sequences in this specimen translate into the identical CDR3. The J gene is TRBJ1-1, the V gene TRBV7-2; D may be TRBD1 (5 bases). Germline V gene lookup returns CDR1 SGHTA and CDR2 FQGNSA. The CDR3 covers 14 residues. Deletions cut 1 base from V and 0 bases from J, with 6 bases between. CDR3 residues: CASSLGGVNTEAFF. The CDR3, as DNA: TGTGCCAGCAGCTTAGGGGGGGTGAACACTGAAGCTTTCTTT.